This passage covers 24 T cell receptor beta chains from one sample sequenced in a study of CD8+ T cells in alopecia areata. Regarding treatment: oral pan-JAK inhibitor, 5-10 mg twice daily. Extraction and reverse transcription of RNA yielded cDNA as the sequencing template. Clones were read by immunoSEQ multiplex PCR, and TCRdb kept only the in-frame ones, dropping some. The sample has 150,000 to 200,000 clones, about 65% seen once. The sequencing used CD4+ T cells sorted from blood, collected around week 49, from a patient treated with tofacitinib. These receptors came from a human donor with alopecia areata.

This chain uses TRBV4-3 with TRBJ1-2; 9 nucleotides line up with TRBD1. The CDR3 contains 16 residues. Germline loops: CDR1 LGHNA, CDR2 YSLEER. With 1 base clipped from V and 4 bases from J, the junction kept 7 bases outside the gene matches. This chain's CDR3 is CASSQVRDRAIYGYTF. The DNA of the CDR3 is TGCGCCAGCAGCCAAGTGCGGGACAGGGCTATCTATGGCTACACCTTC.

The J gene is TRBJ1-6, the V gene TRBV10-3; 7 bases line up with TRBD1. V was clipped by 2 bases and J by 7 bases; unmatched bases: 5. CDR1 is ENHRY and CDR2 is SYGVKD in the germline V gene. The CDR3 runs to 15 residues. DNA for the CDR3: TGTGCCATCAGTGAGCGGGGACAGACCAATTCACCCCTCCACTTT. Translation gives CAISERGQTNSPLHF.

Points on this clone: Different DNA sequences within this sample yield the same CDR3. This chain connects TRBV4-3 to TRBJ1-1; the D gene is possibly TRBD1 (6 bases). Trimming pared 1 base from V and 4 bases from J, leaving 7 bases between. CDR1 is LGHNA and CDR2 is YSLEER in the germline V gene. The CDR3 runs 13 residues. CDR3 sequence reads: CASSQVRGTEAFF. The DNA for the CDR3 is TGCGCCAGCAGCCAAGTCAGGGGCACTGAAGCTTTCTTT.

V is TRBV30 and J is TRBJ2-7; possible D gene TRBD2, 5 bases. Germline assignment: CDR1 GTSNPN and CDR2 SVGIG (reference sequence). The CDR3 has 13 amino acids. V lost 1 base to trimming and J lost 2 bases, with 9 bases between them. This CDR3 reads CAWSGGIPYEQYF. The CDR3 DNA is TGTGCCTGGAGTGGAGGGATTCCCTACGAGCAGTACTTC.

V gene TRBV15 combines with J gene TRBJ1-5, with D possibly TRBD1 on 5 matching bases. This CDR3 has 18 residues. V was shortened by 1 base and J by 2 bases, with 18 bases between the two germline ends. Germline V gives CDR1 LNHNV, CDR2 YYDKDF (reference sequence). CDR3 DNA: TGTGCCACCAGCAGAGGTATCGGTCAGGGCCGTGGCAATCAGCCCCAGCATTTT. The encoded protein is CATSRGIGQGRGNQPQHF.

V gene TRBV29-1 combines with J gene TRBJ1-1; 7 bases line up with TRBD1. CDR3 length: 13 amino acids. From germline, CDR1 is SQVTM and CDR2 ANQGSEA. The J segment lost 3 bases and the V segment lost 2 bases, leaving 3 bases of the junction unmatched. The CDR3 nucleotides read TGCAGCGTTGAACAGGGGGTTTACACTGAAGCTTTCTTT. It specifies CSVEQGVYTEAFF.

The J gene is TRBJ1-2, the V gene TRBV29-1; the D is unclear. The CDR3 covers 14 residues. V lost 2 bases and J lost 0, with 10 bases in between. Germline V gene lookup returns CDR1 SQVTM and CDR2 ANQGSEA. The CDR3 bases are TGCAGCGTTGAAAAGGCATCTCCTAACTATGGCTACACCTTC. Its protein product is CSVEKASPNYGYTF.

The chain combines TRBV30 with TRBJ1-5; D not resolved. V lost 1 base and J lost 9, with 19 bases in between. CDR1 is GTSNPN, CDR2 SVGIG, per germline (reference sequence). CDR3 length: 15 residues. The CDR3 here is CAWSEEDSPKGPQHF. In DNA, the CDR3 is TGTGCCTGGAGTGAAGAGGATTCCCCGAAGGGGCCCCAGCATTTT.

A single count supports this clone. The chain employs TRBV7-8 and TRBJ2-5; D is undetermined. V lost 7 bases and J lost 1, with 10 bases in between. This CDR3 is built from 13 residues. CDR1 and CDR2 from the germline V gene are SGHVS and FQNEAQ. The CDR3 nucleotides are TGTGCCAGCAACCAAGGCCTCCAAGAGACCCAGTACTTC. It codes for CASNQGLQETQYF.

This CDR3 is CASKLAESYNEQFF. The DNA of the CDR3 is TGCGCCAGCAAACTAGCGGAATCCTACAATGAGCAGTTCTTC. This sequence joins TRBV5-1 and TRBJ2-1, with 8 bases identical to TRBD2. The CDR3 is 14 residues long. Germline CDR1 reads SGHRS; CDR2 reads YFSETQ. V lost 6 bases and J lost 1; bases outside the gene matches: 3. Drawing the rest from reference TRBV5-1 and TRBJ2-1, the complete variable domain is KAGVTQTPRYLIKTRGQQVTLSCSPISGHRSVSWYQQTPGQGLQFLFEYFSETQRNKGNFPGRFSGRQFSNSRSEMNVSTLELGDSALYLCASKLAESYNEQFFGPGTRLTVL.

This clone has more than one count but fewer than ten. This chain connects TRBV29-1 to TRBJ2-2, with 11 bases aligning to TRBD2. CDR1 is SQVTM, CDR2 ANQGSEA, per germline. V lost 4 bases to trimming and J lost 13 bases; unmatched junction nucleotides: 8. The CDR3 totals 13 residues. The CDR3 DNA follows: TGCAGCGTTGTTGAGCTAGCGGGGGGTTGGCTGTTTTTT. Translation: CSVVELAGGWLFF.

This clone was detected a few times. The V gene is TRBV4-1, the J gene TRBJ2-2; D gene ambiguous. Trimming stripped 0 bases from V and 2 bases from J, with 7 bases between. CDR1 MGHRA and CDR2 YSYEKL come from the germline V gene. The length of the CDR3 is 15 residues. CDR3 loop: CASSQEGGNTGELFF. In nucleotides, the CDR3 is TGCGCCAGCAGCCAAGAGGGCGGTAACACCGGGGAGCTGTTTTTT.

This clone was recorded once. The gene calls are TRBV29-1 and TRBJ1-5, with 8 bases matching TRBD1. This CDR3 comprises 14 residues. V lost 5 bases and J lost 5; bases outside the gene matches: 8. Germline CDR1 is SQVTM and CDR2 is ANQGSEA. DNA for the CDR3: TGCAGCGTTACGACAGGGGTTTTGTATCAGCCCCAGCATTTT. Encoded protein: CSVTTGVLYQPQHF.

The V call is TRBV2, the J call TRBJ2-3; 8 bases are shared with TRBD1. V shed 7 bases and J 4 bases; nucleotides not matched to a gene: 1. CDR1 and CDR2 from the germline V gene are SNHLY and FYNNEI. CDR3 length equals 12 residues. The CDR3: CASKTGADTQYF. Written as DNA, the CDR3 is TGTGCCAGCAAGACAGGGGCAGATACGCAGTATTTT.

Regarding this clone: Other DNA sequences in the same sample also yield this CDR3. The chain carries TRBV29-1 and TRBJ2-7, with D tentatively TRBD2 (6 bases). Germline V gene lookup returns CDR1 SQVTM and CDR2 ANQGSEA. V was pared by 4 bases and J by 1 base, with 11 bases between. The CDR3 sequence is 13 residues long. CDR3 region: CSVGGRTSYEQYF. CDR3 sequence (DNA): TGCAGCGTTGGGGGGAGGACTTCCTACGAGCAGTACTTC.

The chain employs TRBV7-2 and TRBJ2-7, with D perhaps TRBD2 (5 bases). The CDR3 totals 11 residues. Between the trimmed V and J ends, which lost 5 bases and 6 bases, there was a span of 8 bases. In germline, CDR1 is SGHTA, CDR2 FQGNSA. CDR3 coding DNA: TGTGCCAGCAGCCGTCGGGGCGAGCAGTACTTC. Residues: CASSRRGEQYF.

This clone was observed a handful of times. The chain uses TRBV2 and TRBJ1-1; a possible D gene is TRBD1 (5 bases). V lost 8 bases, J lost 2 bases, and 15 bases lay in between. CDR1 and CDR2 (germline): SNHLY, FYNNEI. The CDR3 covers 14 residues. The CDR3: CASAGVRTNTEAFF. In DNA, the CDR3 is TGTGCCAGCGCGGGGGTCCGCACAAACACTGAAGCTTTCTTT.

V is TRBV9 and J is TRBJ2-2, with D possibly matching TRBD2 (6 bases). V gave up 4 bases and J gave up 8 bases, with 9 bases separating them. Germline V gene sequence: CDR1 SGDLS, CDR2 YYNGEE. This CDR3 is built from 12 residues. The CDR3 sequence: CASSRGTGELFF. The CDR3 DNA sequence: TGTGCCAGCAGCCGGGGGACGGGGGAGCTGTTTTTT.

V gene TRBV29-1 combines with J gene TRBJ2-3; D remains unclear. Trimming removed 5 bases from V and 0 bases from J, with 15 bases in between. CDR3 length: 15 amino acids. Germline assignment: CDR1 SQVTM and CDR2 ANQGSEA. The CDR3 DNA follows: TGCAGCGTTCGCCCGAAAAGATCTAGCACAGATACGCAGTATTTT. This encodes CSVRPKRSSTDTQYF.

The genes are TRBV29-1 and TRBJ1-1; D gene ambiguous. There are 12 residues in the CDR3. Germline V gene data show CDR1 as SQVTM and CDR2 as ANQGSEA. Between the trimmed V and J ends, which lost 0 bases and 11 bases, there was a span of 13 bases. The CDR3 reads CSVEDGGESAFF. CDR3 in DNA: TGCAGCGTTGAAGATGGCGGGGAGTCGGCTTTCTTT. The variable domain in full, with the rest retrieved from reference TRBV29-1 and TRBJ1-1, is SAVISQKPSRDICQRGTSLTIQCQVDSQVTMMFWYRQQPGQSLTLIATANQGSEATYESGFVIDKFPISRPNLTFSTLTVSNMSPEDSSIYLCSVEDGGESAFFGQGTRLTVV.

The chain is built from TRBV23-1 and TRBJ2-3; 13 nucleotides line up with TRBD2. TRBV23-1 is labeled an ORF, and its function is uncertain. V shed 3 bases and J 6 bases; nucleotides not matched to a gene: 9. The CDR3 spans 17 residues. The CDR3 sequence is CASSHQGLAGPDDTQYF. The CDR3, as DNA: TGCGCCAGCAGTCACCAGGGACTAGCGGGGCCCGACGATACGCAGTATTTT.

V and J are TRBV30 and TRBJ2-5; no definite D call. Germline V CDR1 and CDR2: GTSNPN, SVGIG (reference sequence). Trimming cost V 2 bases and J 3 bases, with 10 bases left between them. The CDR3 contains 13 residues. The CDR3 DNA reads TGTGCCTGGAGTTCCGCGATGAAAGAGACCCAGTACTTC. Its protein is CAWSSAMKETQYF.

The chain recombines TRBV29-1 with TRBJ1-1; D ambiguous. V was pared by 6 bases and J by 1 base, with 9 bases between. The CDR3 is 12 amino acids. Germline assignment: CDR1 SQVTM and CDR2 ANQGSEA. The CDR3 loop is CSVAPWNTEAFF. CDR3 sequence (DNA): TGCAGCGTGGCCCCGTGGAACACTGAAGCTTTCTTT.

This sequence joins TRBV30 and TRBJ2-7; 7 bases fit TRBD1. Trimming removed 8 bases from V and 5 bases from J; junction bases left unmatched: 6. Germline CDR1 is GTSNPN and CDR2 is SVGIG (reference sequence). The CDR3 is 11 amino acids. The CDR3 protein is CATNRGNEQYF. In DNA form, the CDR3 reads TGTGCCACGAACAGGGGCAACGAGCAGTACTTC.